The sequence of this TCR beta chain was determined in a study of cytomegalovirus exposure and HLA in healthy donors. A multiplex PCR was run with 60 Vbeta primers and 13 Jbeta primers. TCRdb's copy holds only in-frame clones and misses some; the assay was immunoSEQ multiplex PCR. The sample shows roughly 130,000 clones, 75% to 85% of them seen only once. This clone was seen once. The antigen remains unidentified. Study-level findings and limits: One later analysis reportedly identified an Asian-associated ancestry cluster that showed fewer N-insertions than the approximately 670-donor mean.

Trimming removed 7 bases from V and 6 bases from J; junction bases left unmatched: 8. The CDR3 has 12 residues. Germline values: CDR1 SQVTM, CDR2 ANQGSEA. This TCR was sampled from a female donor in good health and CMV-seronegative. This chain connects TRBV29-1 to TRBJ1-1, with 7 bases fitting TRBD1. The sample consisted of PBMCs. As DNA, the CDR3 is TGCAGCGCATCAACAGGGGTGGCTGAAGCTTTCTTT. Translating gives CSASTGVAEAFF.